This TCR beta chain was found in a study of early T cells in non-severe SARS-CoV-2 infection. Broader study findings: VDJdb matching, biased toward anti-spike CD8 responses, missed private and CD4 specificities.

This clonotype was counted ten times or more. Its antigen remains unidentified. Germline values: CDR1 SGHNT, CDR2 YYREEE (reference sequence). The CDR3 consists of 12 residues. V lost 2 bases to trimming and J lost 2 bases, with 3 bases between them. MiXCR, run by TCRdb on the 5' RACE reads, gives a single entry per CDR3 protein. The table has tens of thousands of distinct CDR3 sequences, roughly 12% seen once. The receptor comes from an adult who was a healthcare worker with PCR-confirmed SARS-CoV-2 infection or an uninfected control (not recorded which). The rearrangement links TRBV5-4 to TRBJ2-3, with D unresolved. Specimen: whole blood. CDR3 sequence reads: CASSFLTDTQYF. The CDR3 DNA sequence: TGTGCCAGCAGCTTCCTCACAGATACGCAGTATTTT.